The 20 T cell receptor beta chains in this list originate from one sample, sequenced in a study of T cell repertoires in cytomegalovirus infection. MiXCR, run by TCRdb on the reads, gives a single entry per CDR3 protein. The table shows 570,000 or so distinct CDR3 sequences, with around two fifths occurring only once. No antigen is known for these receptors. The sample was cultured PBMCs, taken from culture after CMV antigen stimulation. These receptors came from a human donor in good health (CMV status not recorded). Some clones in this sample may be carry-over from other donors' samples.

The chain employs TRBV6-5 and TRBJ2-1; TRBD2 matches at 11 bases. Losses at the gene ends were 5 bases for V and 9 bases for J; bases not matched to a gene: 9. The germline CDR1 and CDR2 sequences are MNHEY and SVGAGI. This CDR3 has 15 amino acids. As DNA, the CDR3 is TGTGCCAGCAGTAAAATAGCGGGGGGGCAGGGTGAGCAGTTCTTC. Protein product: CASSKIAGGQGEQFF.

The rearrangement joins TRBV29-1 to TRBJ2-1; unclear D gene. Trimming took off 7 bases at V and 2 bases at J, with 6 bases between the two ends. The CDR3 contains 11 residues. In germline, CDR1 is SQVTM, CDR2 ANQGSEA. CDR3: CSGRTYNEQFF. The CDR3 coding sequence is TGCAGCGGCAGAACCTACAATGAGCAGTTCTTC.

This clonotype was detected a few times. The rearrangement uses TRBV12-3 or TRBV12-4 and TRBJ1-5; the D gene is possibly TRBD1 (6 bases). Trimming stripped 5 bases from V and 5 bases from J, with 16 bases between. The CDR3 has 15 residues. CDR3 protein: CASSPRRGLDQPQHF. The CDR3 DNA is TGTGCCAGCAGTCCTCGTCGGGGGCTCGATCAGCCCCAGCATTTT.

This clonotype occurred a few times. V gene TRBV7-2 combines with J gene TRBJ2-3, with 14 bases lining up with TRBD2. There are 17 residues in the CDR3. V lost 3 bases and J lost 1; bases outside the gene matches: 3. CDR1 is SGHTA, CDR2 FQGNSA, per germline. DNA for the CDR3: TGTGCCAGCAGCTTCGGACTAGCGGGGGGACGCACAGATACGCAGTATTTT. This gives the protein CASSFGLAGGRTDTQYF.

This clonotype was observed a handful of times. This rearrangement joins TRBV7-2 to TRBJ2-1, with 11 positions matching TRBD1. With 5 bases clipped from V and 5 bases from J, the junction kept 5 bases outside the gene matches. This CDR3 is 15 amino acids long. Germline-derived CDR1 and CDR2 are SGHTA and FQGNSA. The CDR3 spells CASSVDRGLDNEQFF. The DNA of the CDR3 is TGTGCCAGCAGCGTGGACAGGGGGCTCGACAATGAGCAGTTCTTC.

This clonotype was seen once. The chain joins TRBV12-3 or TRBV12-4 to TRBJ2-2, with 8 bases identical to TRBD2. V shed 2 bases, J shed 5 bases, and the junction held 4 bases outside the gene matches. The CDR3 runs 15 residues. Here the CDR3 DNA reads TGTGCCAGCAGTTTATGGCTAGCGGGTACCGGGGAGCTGTTTTTT. Translated, it gives CASSLWLAGTGELFF.

This clonotype has only a few counts. The chain is built from TRBV7-2 and TRBJ2-5, with TRBD2 matching 9 bases. CDR1 and CDR2 from the germline V gene are SGHTA and FQGNSA. V was pared by 1 base and J by 1 base, with 7 bases of the junction left unmatched. CDR3 size: 17 residues. Written as DNA, the CDR3 is TGTGCCAGCAGCTTAGGTTCTAGCGGGACCGGCCAAGAGACCCAGTACTTC. Residues: CASSLGSSGTGQETQYF.

The count of this clonotype is one. The chain employs TRBV2 and TRBJ2-1, with TRBD2 identical over 16 bases. In germline, CDR1 is SNHLY, CDR2 FYNNEI. J lost 0 bases, V lost 6 bases, and 5 bases had no gene match. This CDR3 is built from 18 residues. DNA for the CDR3: TGTGCCAGCAGGGGACTAGCGGGGGGGCAGAGCTCCTACAATGAGCAGTTCTTC. Translated: CASRGLAGGQSSYNEQFF. The full variable domain, rest sourced from reference TRBV2 and TRBJ2-1, is EPEVTQTPSHQVTQMGQEVILRCVPISNHLYFYWYRQILGQKVEFLVSFYNNEISEKSEIFDDQFSVERPDGSNFTLKIRSTKLEDSAMYFCASRGLAGGQSSYNEQFFGPGTRLTVL.

There are many counts of this clonotype. The J gene is TRBJ2-1, the V gene TRBV7-6; 8 bases match TRBD2. V shed 2 bases, J shed 6 bases, and the junction held 6 bases outside the gene matches. The germline gives CDR1 SGHVS, CDR2 FNYEAQ. The CDR3 has 15 residues. CDR3 sequence (DNA): TGTGCCAGCAGCTTAAGGGCTAGCGGGCCCAATGAGCAGTTCTTC. Its translation is CASSLRASGPNEQFF.

V is TRBV7-9 and J is TRBJ1-2; D ambiguous. V was shortened by 1 base and J by 8 bases, with 5 bases between the two germline ends. Germline loops: CDR1 SEHNR, CDR2 FQNEAQ (reference sequence). The CDR3 extends over 11 amino acids. Here the CDR3 reads CASSLVAGYTF. CDR3 sequence (DNA): TGTGCCAGCAGCTTAGTGGCCGGCTACACCTTC.

A few counts support this clonotype. V gene TRBV7-9 combines with J gene TRBJ2-7; 8 nucleotides match TRBD2. Germline V gives CDR1 SEHNR, CDR2 FQNEAQ (reference sequence). Trimming took 7 bases from V and 5 from J; bases not matched to a gene: 13. This CDR3 comprises 15 residues. CDR3 DNA: TGTGCCAGCACATCCGGGGACGGGAGGGCCAACGAGCAGTACTTC. Its translation: CASTSGDGRANEQYF.

This clonotype was seen a handful of times. The V and J genes are TRBV11-2 and TRBJ2-3; 11 bases align to TRBD2. The CDR3 is 16 residues long. Germline CDR1 and CDR2: SGHAT and FQNNGV. The junction had 11 bases not matched to a gene; V was cut back by 4 bases and J by 8 bases. CDR3 in amino acids: CASSSRLAGTPRTQYF. CDR3 bases: TGTGCCAGCAGCTCCAGACTAGCGGGGACCCCGCGTACGCAGTATTTT.

The chain links TRBV19 to TRBJ2-1, with D possibly TRBD2 on 5 matching bases. Germline V gives CDR1 LNHDA, CDR2 SQIVND (reference sequence). CDR3 length: 18 amino acids. V lost 1 base to trimming and J lost 0 bases, with 16 bases between them. CDR3 coding DNA: TGTGCCAGTAGTATAGGTCCCCCGGGATTAAGCTCCTACAATGAGCAGTTCTTC. Translated, it gives CASSIGPPGLSSYNEQFF. Complete variable domain (other parts from reference TRBV19 and TRBJ2-1): DGGITQSPKYLFRKEGQNVTLSCEQNLNHDAMYWYRQDPGQGLRLIYYSQIVNDFQKGDIAEGYSVSREKKESFPLTVTSAQKNPTAFYLCASSIGPPGLSSYNEQFFGPGTRLTVL.

The rearrangement uses TRBV7-2 and TRBJ1-2, with D uncertain. V shed 1 base and J shed 4 bases, with 13 bases lying between them. In germline, CDR1 is SGHTA, CDR2 FQGNSA. The CDR3 consists of 15 residues. The CDR3 is CASSLVLTVSYGYTF. The CDR3 nucleotides read TGTGCCAGCAGCTTAGTTCTTACGGTATCCTATGGCTACACCTTC.

CDR3 coding DNA: TGTGCCAGCAGCCCAGACAGGGAATACGAGCAGTACTTC. It specifies CASSPDREYEQYF. The chain couples TRBV7-3 to TRBJ2-7; 7 bases are shared with TRBD1. The CDR3 loop spans 13 amino acids. CDR1 is SGHTA and CDR2 is FQGTGA in the germline V gene. J was trimmed by 4 bases and V by 5 bases; bases with no gene match: 5.

The J gene is TRBJ2-7, the V gene TRBV10-3, with TRBD2 matching 13 bases. The length of the CDR3 is 16 residues. The germline V gene encodes CDR1 ENHRY and CDR2 SYGVKD. V shed 6 bases, J shed 3 bases, and the junction held 8 bases outside the gene matches. The CDR3 bases are TGTGCCATCAGCGGGACTAGCGGGGACAACCTCTACGAGCAGTACTTC. This gives the protein CAISGTSGDNLYEQYF.

The chain employs TRBV12-3 or TRBV12-4 and TRBJ1-2; the D gene is possibly TRBD1 (5 bases). V was cut by 7 bases and J by 6 bases, with 15 bases left in between. This CDR3 contains 13 residues. The CDR3 DNA sequence: TGTGCCAGCAACTACCAGGAAGGGGATGGCTACACCTTC. It yields the protein CASNYQEGDGYTF.

The chain is built from TRBV19 and TRBJ2-5, with D possibly being TRBD2 (5 bases). This CDR3 contains 17 residues. With 6 bases removed from V and 1 base from J, the gap between germline ends came to 21 bases. Germline loops: CDR1 LNHDA, CDR2 SQIVND (reference sequence). The CDR3 DNA is TGTGCCAGTAGCGCAAGAGGAGGAACCAACATCCAAGAGACCCAGTACTTC. This gives the protein CASSARGGTNIQETQYF.

This chain connects TRBV12-3 or TRBV12-4 to TRBJ1-2; no definite D call. This CDR3 contains 13 residues. The V end lost 6 bases, the J end lost 8 bases, and 16 bases lay between the germline ends. CDR3 sequence (DNA): TGTGCCAGCAGGGATAGGAAGACCCAGGGCTACACCTTC. Translating it yields CASRDRKTQGYTF.

V and J are TRBV12-3 or TRBV12-4 and TRBJ2-2; possible D gene TRBD2, 5 bases. The CDR3 totals 12 residues. V was trimmed by 8 bases and J by 4 bases, leaving 8 bases between them. CDR3 residues: CASGEGTGELFF. CDR3 sequence (DNA): TGTGCCAGCGGAGAGGGCACCGGGGAGCTGTTTTTT.